The T cell receptor (beta chain) described here comes from a study of T cell responses to AZD1222 COVID-19 vaccine (dated by TCRdb to the early 2020s). For the study in its entirety: A total of 230 or so trial participants underwent TCR sequencing, of whom around 200 received two doses of AZD1222 and some 26 received two doses of the MenACWY control vaccine. Trial participants were enrolled by age into subgroups of 18-55, 56-69 and 70-plus years, and around 150, 28 and 57 TCR-sequenced participants, respectively, were included in these subgroups. The investigation overall reported the following: The 56-69-year group was small, and its depth increase did not reach significance, likely because of low power. A significant rise in spike-specific TCR breadth and depth was observed after two AZD1222 doses relative to day 0 and relative to MenACWY recipients. Reportedly, almost half of the unique spike-specific TCRs recognized epitopes lying outside the regions that are mutated in the B.1.351 and B.1.1.7 variants. Participants were mostly white British, with more females than males. The authors suggested clonal diversity may have been underestimated. No day 14 peak-response samples were available, so repertoires were characterized only after the peak T cell response. Conclusions about previously exposed vaccinees are limited because only five or six AZD1222 recipients were SARS-CoV-2 seropositive at baseline. The whole spike protein was spanned by vaccine-associated CD4 TCRs, and dominant responses were seen in regions 160-218 and 743-854.

Comment on this clone: What antigen it recognizes has not been identified. No clone much larger than this one lies a single base away; base qualities are absent.

This sample's time point label indicates: about 28 days (+/-7) after the second vaccine dose. AZD1222 recipients whose second dose came at about 4 weeks and those whose second dose came at about 12 weeks were combined into one group, since spike-specific TCR depth and breadth did not differ between the two schedules. The vaccinee samples were drawn from two UK trials, COV001 and COV002, one of which was a single-blind randomized controlled phase 2/3 trial testing AZD1222 (ChAdOx1 nCoV-19) in healthy adults. For TCRbeta chain sequencing, PBMC samples were collected from trial participants at day 0 and at day 28 after the second dose. The CDR3 regions of human TCRbeta chains were subjected to immunosequencing. Turning to the authors' computational methods: TCRs in the repertoires were matched against a reference library of SARS-CoV-2-specific TCRs that had been generated with the MIRA antigen-specificity platform. Breadth meant the fraction of unique TCRs that were SARS-CoV-2-associated, whereas depth meant the fraction of total T cells that were SARS-CoV-2-associated. Using the MIRA data, each spike-specific TCR was assigned both to the spike region to which the TCR was reactive and to a CD4 or CD8 class. Log10-transformed breadth and depth values were compared by one-way ANOVA with Sidak's multiple comparisons tests. As stored in TCRdb, this immuneACCESS dataset retains in-frame rearrangements with V and J assigned. A fraction of the clones does not appear; measured against another copy, unresolved V genes explain less than half of the discrepancy, and the remainder lacks a known reason. For V, J and clone size, that table is used; D and trimming come from the DNA. The sample table lists about 130,000 clones, roughly 86% of them with a count of one. The ten largest clones capture under 6% of the sample.

V gives up 5 bases and J gives up 13 bases, and the segment between their germline ends measures 12 bases. CDR1 and CDR2, looked up from the germline V gene, are MNHEY and SVGAGI. Inclusive of the bounding cysteine and phenylalanine, the CDR3 is 11 residues long. Only the CDR3 DNA stays, 33 bases, in frame from base 1. This chain joins TRBV6-5 to TRBJ2-1; a tentative D match to TRBD1 spans 5 bases. This TCR came from an adult who received the AZD1222 COVID-19 vaccine. Specimen: peripheral blood, collected 28 days after the second AZD1222 dose. CDR3 loop: CASSLGALQFF. The DNA is TGTGCCAGCAGTCTAGGGGCTTTACAGTTCTTC.